Below, 4 T cell receptor beta chains from the same sample are listed, as sequenced in a study of metastatic and nonmetastatic thyroid tumors. MiXCR reprocessed the PCR reads for TCRdb. The sample lists 30,000 to 40,000 clones; 25% to 35% were seen once. Every patient was untreated before thyroid surgery. The sequenced sample was blood. These receptors were obtained from a female donor with papillary thyroid cancer or a benign thyroid nodule (not recorded which). Some clones in this sample may be carry-over from other donors' samples.

This clone was found many times. V is TRBV7-9 and J is TRBJ1-5; TRBD1 might be the D (6 bases). The CDR3 spans 15 residues. The germline V and J ends were trimmed by 3 bases and 4 bases, with 13 bases remaining between them. The germline gives CDR1 SEHNR, CDR2 FQNEAQ (reference sequence). CDR3 sequence: CASSFTGNRNQPQHF. In nucleotides, the CDR3 is TGTGCCAGCAGCTTCACAGGGAATCGAAATCAGCCCCAGCATTTT.

The CDR3 loop is CASRAGVNTEAFF. The CDR3 bases are TGCGCCAGCAGGGCAGGGGTAAACACTGAAGCTTTCTTT. The chain employs TRBV5-1 and TRBJ1-1, with a weak D call TRBD1 (6 bases). V was trimmed by 5 bases and J by 2 bases, leaving 10 bases between them. This CDR3 comprises 13 residues. From germline, CDR1 is SGHRS and CDR2 YFSETQ.

This clone was seen ten or more times. The chain couples TRBV5-1 to TRBJ2-6, with no clear D. Germline CDR1 reads SGHRS; CDR2 reads YFSETQ. The CDR3 is 15 residues long. V lost 5 bases to trimming and J lost 0 bases, with 9 bases between them. The CDR3 reads CASSLPDSGANVLTF. Written as DNA, the CDR3 is TGCGCCAGCAGTCTTCCGGACTCTGGGGCCAACGTCCTGACTTTC.

The rearrangement links TRBV20-1 to TRBJ1-2; 11 bases match TRBD1. V was clipped by 0 bases and J by 7 bases; unmatched bases: 10. Germline CDR1 reads DFQATT; CDR2 reads SNEGSKA (reference sequence). There are 16 residues in the CDR3. Here the CDR3 reads CSARDPGQGDTGGYTF. DNA of the CDR3: TGCAGTGCTAGAGACCCGGGACAGGGGGATACGGGTGGCTACACCTTC.